Here is one T cell receptor beta chain with its context. Its target is not known. The data were taken from a study of graft-versus-host responses after intestinal transplantation. Background on the study: As for transplant type, recipients had multivisceral, liver-intestinal, or isolated intestinal grafts.

Here immunoSEQ multiplex PCR was the method, and the copy in TCRdb shows in-frame clones only, minus some. The table includes about 50,000 clones, around 90% detected once. Germline V lookup: CDR1 DFQATT, CDR2 SNEGSKA (reference sequence). This CDR3 has 11 amino acids. V lost 7 bases to trimming and J lost 5 bases, with 11 bases between them. This specimen was unstimulated CD4+ T cells sorted from spleen or lymph node cells, taken before transplant. V and J are TRBV20-1 and TRBJ2-5; D may be TRBD1 (5 bases). The receptor's source is a human donor who was the organ donor for an intestinal transplant. CDR3 in amino acids: CSGRAAETQYF. The CDR3, as DNA: TGCAGTGGCAGGGCCGCCGAGACCCAGTACTTC.